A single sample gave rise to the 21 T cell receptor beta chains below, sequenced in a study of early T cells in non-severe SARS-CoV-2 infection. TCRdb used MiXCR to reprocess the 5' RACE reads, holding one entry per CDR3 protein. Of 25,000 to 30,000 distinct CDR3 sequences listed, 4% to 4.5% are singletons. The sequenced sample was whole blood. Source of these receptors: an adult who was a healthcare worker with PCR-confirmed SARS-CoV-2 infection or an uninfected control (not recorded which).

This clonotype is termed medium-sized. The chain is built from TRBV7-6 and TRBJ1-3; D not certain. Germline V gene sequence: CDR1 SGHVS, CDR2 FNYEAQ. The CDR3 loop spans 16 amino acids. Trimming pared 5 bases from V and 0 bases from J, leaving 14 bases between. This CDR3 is CASSTPSSDSGNTIYF. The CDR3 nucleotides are TGTGCCAGCAGCACCCCCAGTTCCGACTCTGGAAACACCATATATTTT. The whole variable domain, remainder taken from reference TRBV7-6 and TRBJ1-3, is GAGVSQSPRYKVTKRGQDVALRCDPISGHVSLYWYRQALGQGPEFLTYFNYEAQQDKSGLPNDRFSAERPEGSISTLTIQRTEQRDSAMYRCASSTPSSDSGNTIYFGEGSWLTVV.

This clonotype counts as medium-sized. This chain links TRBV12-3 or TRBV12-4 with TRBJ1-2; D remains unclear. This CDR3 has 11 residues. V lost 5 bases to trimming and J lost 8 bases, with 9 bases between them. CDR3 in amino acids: CASSQGGGYTF. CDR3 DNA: TGTGCCAGCAGTCAAGGTGGCGGCTACACCTTC.

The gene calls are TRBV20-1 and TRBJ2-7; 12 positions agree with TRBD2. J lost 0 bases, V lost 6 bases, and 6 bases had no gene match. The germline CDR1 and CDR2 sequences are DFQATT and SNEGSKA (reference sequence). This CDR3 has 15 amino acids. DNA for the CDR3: TGCAGTGCCAGGACTAGCGGGGCCTTCTCCTACGAGCAGTACTTC. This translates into CSARTSGAFSYEQYF.

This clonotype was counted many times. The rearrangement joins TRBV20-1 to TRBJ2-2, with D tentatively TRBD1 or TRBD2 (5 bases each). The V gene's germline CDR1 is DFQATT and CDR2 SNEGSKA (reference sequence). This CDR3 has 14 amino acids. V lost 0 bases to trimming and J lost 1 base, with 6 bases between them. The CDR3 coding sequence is TGCAGTGCTAGAGATGGGGGGAACACCGGGGAGCTGTTTTTT. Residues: CSARDGGNTGELFF.

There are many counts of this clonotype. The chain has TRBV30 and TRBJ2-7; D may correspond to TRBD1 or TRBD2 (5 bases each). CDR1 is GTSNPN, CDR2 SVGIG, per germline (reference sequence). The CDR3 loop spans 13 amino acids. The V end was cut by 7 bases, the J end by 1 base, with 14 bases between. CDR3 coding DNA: TGTGCCTCCCGGGACGGCTTTTCCTACGAGCAGTACTTC. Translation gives CASRDGFSYEQYF. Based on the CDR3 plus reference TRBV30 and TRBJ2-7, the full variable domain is SQTIHQWPATLVQPVGSPLSLECTVEGTSNPNLYWYRQAAGRGLQLLFYSVGIGQISSEVPQNLSASRPQDRQFILSSKKLLLSDSGFYLCASRDGFSYEQYFGPGTRLTVT.

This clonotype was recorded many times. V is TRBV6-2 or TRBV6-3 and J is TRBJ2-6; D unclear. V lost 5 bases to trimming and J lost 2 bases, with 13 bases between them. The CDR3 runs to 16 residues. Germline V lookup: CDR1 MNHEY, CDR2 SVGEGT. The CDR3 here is CASSPPGVTGANVLTF. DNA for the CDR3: TGTGCCAGCAGTCCCCCTGGGGTTACTGGGGCCAACGTCCTGACTTTC.

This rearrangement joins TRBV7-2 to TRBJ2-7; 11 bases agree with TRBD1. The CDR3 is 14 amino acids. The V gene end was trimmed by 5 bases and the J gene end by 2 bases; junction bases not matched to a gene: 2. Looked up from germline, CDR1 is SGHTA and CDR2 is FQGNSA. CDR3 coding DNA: TGTGCCAGCAGCGTGGGACAGGGGGCCTACGAGCAGTACTTC. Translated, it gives CASSVGQGAYEQYF.

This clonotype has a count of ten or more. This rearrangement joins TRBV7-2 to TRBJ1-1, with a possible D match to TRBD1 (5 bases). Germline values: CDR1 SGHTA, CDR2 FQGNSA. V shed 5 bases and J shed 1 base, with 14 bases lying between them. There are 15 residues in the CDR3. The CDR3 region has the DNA TGTGCCAGCAGCCGCCAACTAGACAGGAACACTGAAGCTTTCTTT. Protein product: CASSRQLDRNTEAFF.

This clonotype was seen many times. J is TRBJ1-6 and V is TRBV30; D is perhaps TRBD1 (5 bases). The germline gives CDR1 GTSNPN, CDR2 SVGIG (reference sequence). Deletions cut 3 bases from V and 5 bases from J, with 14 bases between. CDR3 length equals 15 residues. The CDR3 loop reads CAWSDGTADNSPLHF. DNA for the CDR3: TGTGCCTGGAGCGACGGGACGGCTGATAATTCACCCCTCCACTTT. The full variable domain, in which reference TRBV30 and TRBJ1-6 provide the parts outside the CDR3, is SQTIHQWPATLVQPVGSPLSLECTVEGTSNPNLYWYRQAAGRGLQLLFYSVGIGQISSEVPQNLSASRPQDRQFILSSKKLLLSDSGFYLCAWSDGTADNSPLHFGNGTRLTVT.

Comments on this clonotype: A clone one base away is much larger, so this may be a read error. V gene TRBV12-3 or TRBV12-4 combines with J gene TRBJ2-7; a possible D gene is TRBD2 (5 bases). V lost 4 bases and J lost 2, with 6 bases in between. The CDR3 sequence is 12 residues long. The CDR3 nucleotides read TGTGCCAGCAGTTCGGGGACCTACGAGCAGTACTTC. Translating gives CASSSGTYEQYF.

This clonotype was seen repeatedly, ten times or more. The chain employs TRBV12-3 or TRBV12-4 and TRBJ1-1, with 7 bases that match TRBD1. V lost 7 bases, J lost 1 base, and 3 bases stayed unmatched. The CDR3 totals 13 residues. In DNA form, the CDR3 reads TGTGCCAGCAAAACAGGGGAGAACACTGAAGCTTTCTTT. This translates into CASKTGENTEAFF.

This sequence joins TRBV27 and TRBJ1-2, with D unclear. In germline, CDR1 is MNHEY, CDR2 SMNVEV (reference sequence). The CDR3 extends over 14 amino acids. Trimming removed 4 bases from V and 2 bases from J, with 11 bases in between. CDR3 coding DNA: TGTGCCAGCAGTTCCACACGGGAAAACTATGGCTACACCTTC. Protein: CASSSTRENYGYTF.

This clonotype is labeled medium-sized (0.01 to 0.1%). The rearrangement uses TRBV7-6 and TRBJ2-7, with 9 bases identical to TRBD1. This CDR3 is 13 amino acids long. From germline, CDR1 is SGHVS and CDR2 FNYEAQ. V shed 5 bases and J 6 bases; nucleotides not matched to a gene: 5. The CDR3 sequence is CASSLLTGGEQYF. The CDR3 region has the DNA TGTGCCAGCAGCCTTTTGACAGGGGGCGAGCAGTACTTC.

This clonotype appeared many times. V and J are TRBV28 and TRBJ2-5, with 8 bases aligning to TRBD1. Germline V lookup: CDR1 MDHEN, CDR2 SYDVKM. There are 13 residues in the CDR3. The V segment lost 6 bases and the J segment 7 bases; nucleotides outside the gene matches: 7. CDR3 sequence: CASSRQGPGTQYF. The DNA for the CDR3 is TGTGCCAGCAGCAGACAGGGGCCCGGGACCCAGTACTTC.

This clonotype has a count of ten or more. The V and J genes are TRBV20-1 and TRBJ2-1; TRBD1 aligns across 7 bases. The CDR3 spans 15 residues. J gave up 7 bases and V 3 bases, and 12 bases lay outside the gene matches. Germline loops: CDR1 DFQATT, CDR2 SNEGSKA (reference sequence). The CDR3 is CSASANRGWGNEQFF. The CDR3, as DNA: TGCAGTGCTAGCGCAAACAGGGGCTGGGGGAATGAGCAGTTCTTC.

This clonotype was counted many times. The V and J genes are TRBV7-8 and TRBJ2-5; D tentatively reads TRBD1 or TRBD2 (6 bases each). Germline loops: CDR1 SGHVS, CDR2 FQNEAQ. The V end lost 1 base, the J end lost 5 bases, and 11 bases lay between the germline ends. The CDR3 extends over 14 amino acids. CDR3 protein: CASSLGGAVETQYF. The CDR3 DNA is TGTGCCAGCAGCTTAGGGGGGGCGGTCGAGACCCAGTACTTC.

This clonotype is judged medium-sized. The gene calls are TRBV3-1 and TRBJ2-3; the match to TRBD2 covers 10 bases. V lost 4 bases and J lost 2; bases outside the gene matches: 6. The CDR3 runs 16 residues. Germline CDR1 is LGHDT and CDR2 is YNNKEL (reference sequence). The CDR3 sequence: CASSPHSGGTTDTQYF. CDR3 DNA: TGTGCCAGCAGCCCCCATAGCGGGGGGACCACAGATACGCAGTATTTT.

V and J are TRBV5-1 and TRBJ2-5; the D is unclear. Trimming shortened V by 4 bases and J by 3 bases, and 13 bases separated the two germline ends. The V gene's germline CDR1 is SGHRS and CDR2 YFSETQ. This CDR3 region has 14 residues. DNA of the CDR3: TGCGCCAGCAGCCGCTTATCAGAGGAAGAGACCCAGTACTTC. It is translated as CASSRLSEEETQYF.

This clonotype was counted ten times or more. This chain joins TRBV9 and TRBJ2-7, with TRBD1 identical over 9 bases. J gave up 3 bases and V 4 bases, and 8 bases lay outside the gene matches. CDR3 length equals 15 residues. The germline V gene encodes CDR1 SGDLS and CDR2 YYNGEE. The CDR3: CASSPATGGIYEQYF. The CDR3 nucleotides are TGTGCCAGCAGCCCGGCGACAGGGGGTATCTACGAGCAGTACTTC.

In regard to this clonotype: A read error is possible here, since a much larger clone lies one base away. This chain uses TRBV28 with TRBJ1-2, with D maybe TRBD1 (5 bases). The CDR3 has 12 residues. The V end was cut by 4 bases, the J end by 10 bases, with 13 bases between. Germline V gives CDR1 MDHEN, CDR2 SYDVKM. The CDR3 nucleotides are TGTGCCAGCAGTTCATCGGCAGGGACCTACACCTTC. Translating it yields CASSSSAGTYTF.

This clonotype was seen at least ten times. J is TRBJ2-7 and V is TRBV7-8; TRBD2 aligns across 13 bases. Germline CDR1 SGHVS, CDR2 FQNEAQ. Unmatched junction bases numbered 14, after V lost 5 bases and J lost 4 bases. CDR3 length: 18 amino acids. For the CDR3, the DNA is TGTGCCAGCAGCCCCCGGCCCTTGACTAGCGGGGGGAGGTACGAGCAGTACTTC. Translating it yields CASSPRPLTSGGRYEQYF.